The entry below describes one T cell receptor (beta chain). The record originates from a study of T cell changes during pregnancy in multiple sclerosis. Germline assignment: CDR1 KGHSH and CDR2 LQKENI. V was shortened by 5 bases and J by 3 bases, with 8 bases between the two germline ends. The CDR3 contains 14 residues. Generated by immunoSEQ multiplex PCR, the TCRdb table keeps only in-frame clones and is missing some. This sample carries about 80,000 clones, about 92% of them seen once, and the ten largest clones take 2.6%. Material: peripheral blood, obtained before pregnancy. The V and J genes are TRBV18 and TRBJ2-6, with no clear D. This TCR was recovered from a female donor with multiple sclerosis, enrolled in a pregnancy study. CDR3 sequence: CASSSYFGANVLTF. The CDR3 bases are TGTGCCAGCTCATCTTACTTTGGGGCCAACGTCCTGACTTTC.